Listed below are T cell receptor beta chains from one sample, sequenced in a study of human T cells and chemical hapten exposure. Using its own MiXCR run on the RACE reads, TCRdb lists one record per CDR3 protein. The sample records 80,000 or so distinct CDR3 sequences, around 10% being singletons. The sample in question was whole blood, obtained in connection with sensitization to the hapten diphenylcyclopropenone (DPC). The source is a woman aged 45-59 years with alopecia areata. Some clones in this sample may be carry-over from other donors' samples. The CDR3 runs from the conserved cysteine through the conserved F or W. The D gene is left open where the match is weak. Some rows mark clone size as missing; the rest say once, few, many or name a class of expanded clone.

j_call d_call v_call clone_size cdr3_aa cdr3_nt
TRBJ2-7 TRBD1 TRBV7-8 few CASSRSQGGYSYEQYF TGTGCCAGCAGCAGATCACAGGGGGGATATAGCTACGAGCAGTACTTC
TRBJ2-7 TRBD2 TRBV7-2 few CASSLEAGVYEQYF TGTGCCAGCAGCTTAGAAGCGGGAGTCTACGAGCAGTACTTC
TRBJ2-3 - TRBV29-1 - CSVEGVRPDTQYF TGCAGCGTTGAGGGGGTGAGGCCAGATACGCAGTATTTT
TRBJ1-6 - TRBV3-1 many CASSQGWRVGYNSPLHF TGTGCCAGCAGCCAAGGCTGGAGGGTAGGATATAATTCACCCCTCCACTTT
TRBJ1-2 - TRBV7-2 few CASSLGGTATNYGYTF TGTGCCAGCAGCTTAGGGGGTACAGCTACTAACTATGGCTACACCTTC
TRBJ1-5 - TRBV20-1 few CSALRWFQHF TGCAGTGCCTTAAGATGGTTCCAGCATTTT
TRBJ1-1 - TRBV6-5 medium-sized CASSYSTGYLFF TGTGCCAGCAGTTACTCTACAGGGTACCTTTTCTTT
TRBJ2-5 - TRBV5-1 few CASYTEETQYF TGCGCCAGCTACACAGAAGAGACCCAGTACTTC
TRBJ1-6 - TRBV4-3 many CASSQEQDRNSPLHF TGCGCCAGCAGCCAAGAGCAGGACAGAAATTCACCCCTCCACTTT
TRBJ2-5 - TRBV12-3/TRBV12-4 few CASSFNGETQYF TGTGCCAGCAGTTTCAATGGAGAGACCCAGTACTTC
TRBJ2-7 - TRBV3-1 many CASSQLSTYEQYF TGTGCCAGCAGCCAATTATCGACCTACGAGCAGTACTTC
TRBJ1-1 - TRBV28 many CASSLWEDSNTEAFF TGTGCCAGCAGTTTATGGGAGGACAGCAACACTGAAGCTTTCTTT
TRBJ2-1 - TRBV7-9 many CASRLWTNNEQFF TGTGCCAGCAGATTATGGACGAACAATGAGCAGTTCTTC
TRBJ2-1 TRBD2 TRBV20-1 few CSARASGRQQFF TGCAGTGCTAGAGCTAGCGGGAGGCAGCAGTTCTTC
TRBJ2-2 TRBD2 TRBV7-8 few CASSHLTSGIANTGELFF TGTGCCAGCAGCCATCTGACTAGCGGGATCGCGAACACCGGGGAGCTGTTTTTT
TRBJ2-1 TRBD2 TRBV18 - CASSTGLSAGGSSYNEQFF TGTGCCAGCTCGACGGGACTTTCAGCGGGGGGGAGCTCCTACAATGAGCAGTTCTTC
TRBJ2-1 - TRBV30 many CAWSWVEEQFF TGTGCCTGGAGTTGGGTCGAAGAGCAGTTCTTC
TRBJ1-1 TRBD1 TRBV3-1 - CASSQAGTGFGHTEAFF TGTGCCAGCAGCCAAGCCGGGACAGGGTTCGGGCACACTGAAGCTTTCTTT
TRBJ2-5 - TRBV10-3 - CAISPRAGAEKETQYF TGTGCCATCAGTCCACGGGCAGGCGCGGAGAAGGAGACCCAGTACTTC
TRBJ1-6 TRBD1 TRBV7-9 few CASRPGQGRSSPLHF TGTGCCAGCAGGCCGGGACAGGGGAGGAGTTCACCCCTCCACTTT
TRBJ2-7 TRBD1 TRBV10-3 few CAVGQGDEQYF TGTGCCGTCGGACAGGGAGACGAGCAGTACTTC
TRBJ2-7 - TRBV30 - CAWSVPSMYEQYF TGTGCCTGGAGTGTACCGTCGATGTACGAGCAGTACTTC
TRBJ2-3 - TRBV4-1 - CASSQDVDASTDTQYF TGCGCCAGCAGCCAAGATGTCGATGCTAGCACAGATACGCAGTATTTT
TRBJ2-5 - TRBV18 few CASSPPQETQYF TGTGCCAGCTCACCACCCCAAGAGACCCAGTACTTC
TRBJ2-7 - TRBV29-1 - CSVESTYEQYF TGCAGCGTTGAATCCACCTACGAGCAGTACTTC
TRBJ1-1 - TRBV29-1 few CSVTGPPVITEAFF TGCAGCGTTACAGGCCCTCCCGTAATCACTGAAGCTTTCTTT
TRBJ2-3 - TRBV5-1 many CASSRTADTQYF TGCGCCAGCAGCCGGACAGCGGATACGCAGTATTTT
TRBJ2-4 TRBD1 TRBV7-9 few CASSSFTGTGDSIAKNIQYF TGTGCCAGCAGCTCATTTACCGGGACAGGGGACTCCATAGCCAAAAACATTCAGTACTTC
TRBJ2-1 TRBD2 TRBV14 few CASSQERGLAGVYNEQFF TGTGCCAGCAGCCAAGAACGGGGACTAGCGGGAGTCTACAATGAGCAGTTCTTC
TRBJ2-1 TRBD2 TRBV18 few CASSPPTSGGLYNEQFF TGTGCCAGCTCACCACCGACTAGCGGGGGCCTTTACAATGAGCAGTTCTTC
TRBJ2-3 - TRBV7-6 many CASSFGGSTDTQYF TGTGCCAGCAGCTTCGGGGGAAGCACAGATACGCAGTATTTT
TRBJ1-5 - TRBV29-1 few CSAGSGGNQPQHF TGCAGCGCAGGGTCGGGTGGCAATCAGCCCCAGCATTTT
TRBJ2-7 - TRBV25-1 many CASSFRAGPYEQYF TGTGCCAGCAGCTTCCGGGCGGGGCCCTACGAGCAGTACTTC
TRBJ2-6 - TRBV19 - CASSVSGTSSGANVLTF TGTGCCAGTAGTGTGAGCGGTACGAGCTCTGGGGCCAACGTCCTGACTTTC
TRBJ2-3 - TRBV12-5 many CASGLVGGGTDTQYF TGTGCTAGTGGTTTGGTGGGGGGCGGCACAGATACGCAGTATTTT
TRBJ2-6 - TRBV29-1 - CSVRNSGANVLTF TGCAGCGTAAGAAACTCTGGGGCCAACGTCCTGACTTTC
TRBJ2-7 - TRBV18 - CASSPGIYGEQYF TGTGCCAGCTCACCAGGGATCTACGGCGAGCAGTACTTC
TRBJ2-3 - TRBV12-3/TRBV12-4 many CASSLALRRGATTDTQYF TGTGCCAGCAGTTTAGCGCTAAGACGGGGGGCCACGACAGATACGCAGTATTTT
TRBJ2-1 - TRBV20-1 few CSATRFSRDEQFF TGCAGTGCTACAAGATTCAGCCGGGACGAGCAGTTCTTC
TRBJ1-1 TRBD1 TRBV20-1 - CSARDPHRGNRNTEAFF TGCAGTGCTAGAGATCCCCACAGGGGGAACCGGAACACTGAAGCTTTCTTT
TRBJ1-2 TRBD1 TRBV12-3/TRBV12-4 few CASTGQGKGYTF TGTGCCAGCACGGGACAGGGGAAGGGCTACACCTTC
TRBJ2-7 TRBD1 TRBV9 few CASSVATGPYEQYF TGTGCCAGCAGCGTTGCGACAGGGCCCTACGAGCAGTACTTC
TRBJ1-6 - TRBV7-8 few CASSRREGADSPLHF TGTGCCAGCAGCCGCCGGGAGGGTGCGGATTCACCCCTCCACTTT
TRBJ1-1 TRBD1 TRBV24-1 many CATSDQWTGRAFF TGTGCCACCAGTGATCAATGGACAGGGAGAGCTTTCTTT
TRBJ1-1 - TRBV7-2 few CASSLGRLEAFF TGTGCCAGCAGCTTAGGGAGGCTTGAAGCTTTCTTT
TRBJ2-1 TRBD2 TRBV5-1 few CASSRISGEGNEQFF TGCGCCAGCAGCCGGATTAGCGGGGAAGGGAATGAGCAGTTCTTC
TRBJ2-5 - TRBV2 many CASSATGTPQGTQYF TGTGCCAGCAGTGCAACCGGGACTCCTCAAGGGACCCAGTACTTC
TRBJ1-6 - TRBV5-1 few CASSPGDGDNSPLHF TGCGCCAGCAGCCCCGGCGATGGAGATAATTCACCCCTCCACTTT
TRBJ2-3 TRBD2 TRBV2 - CASNILAGTTDTQYF TGTGCCAGCAATATACTAGCGGGAACCACAGATACGCAGTATTTT
TRBJ2-3 - TRBV6-2/TRBV6-3 many CASSSGGGAGSDTQYF TGTGCCAGCAGTTCCGGAGGCGGAGCCGGATCAGATACGCAGTATTTT
TRBJ2-1 - TRBV4-1 - CASSQGLGSDNEQFF TGCGCCAGCAGCCAGGGACTGGGTTCGGATAATGAGCAGTTCTTC
TRBJ2-2 TRBD1 TRBV20-1 - CSAARATGGIGELFF TGCAGTGCCGCCCGCGCGACAGGGGGAATCGGGGAGCTGTTTTTT
TRBJ2-1 - TRBV18 many CASSPLNNEQFF TGTGCCAGCTCACCCCTAAACAATGAGCAGTTCTTC